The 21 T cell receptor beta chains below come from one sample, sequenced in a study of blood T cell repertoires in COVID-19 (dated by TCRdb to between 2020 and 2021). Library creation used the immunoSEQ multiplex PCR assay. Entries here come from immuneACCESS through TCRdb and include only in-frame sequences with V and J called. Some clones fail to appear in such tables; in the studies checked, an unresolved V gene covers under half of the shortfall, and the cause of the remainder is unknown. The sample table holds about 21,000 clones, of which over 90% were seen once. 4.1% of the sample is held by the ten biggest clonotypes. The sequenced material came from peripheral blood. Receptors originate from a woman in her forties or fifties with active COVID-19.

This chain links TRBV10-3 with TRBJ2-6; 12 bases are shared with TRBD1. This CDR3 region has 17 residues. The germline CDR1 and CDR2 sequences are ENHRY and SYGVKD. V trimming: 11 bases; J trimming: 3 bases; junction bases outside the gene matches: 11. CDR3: CASRPGQGAFGANVLTF. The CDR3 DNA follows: TGTGCCTCCCGTCCGGGACAGGGGGCGTTTGGGGCCAACGTCCTGACTTTC.

This chain's CDR3 is CASSNRGLGTEAFF. CDR3 nucleotide sequence: TGTGCCAGCAGTAACAGGGGGCTAGGCACTGAAGCTTTCTTT. This chain connects TRBV2 to TRBJ1-1, with TRBD1 identical over 9 bases. The junction had 5 bases not matched to a gene; V was cut back by 5 bases and J by 4 bases. The CDR3 totals 14 residues. CDR1 and CDR2 (germline): SNHLY, FYNNEI. The variable domain in full, completed from reference TRBV2 and TRBJ1-1, reads EPEVTQTPSHQVTQMGQEVILRCVPISNHLYFYWYRQILGQKVEFLVSFYNNEISEKSEIFDDQFSVERPDGSNFTLKIRSTKLEDSAMYFCASSNRGLGTEAFFGQGTRLTVV.

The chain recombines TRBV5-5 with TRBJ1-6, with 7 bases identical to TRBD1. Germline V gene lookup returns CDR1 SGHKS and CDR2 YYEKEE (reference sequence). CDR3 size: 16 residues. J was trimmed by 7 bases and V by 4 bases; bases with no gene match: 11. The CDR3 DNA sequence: TGTGCCAGCAGCCCCCACGGGACAGCCAAGAATTCACCCCTCCACTTT. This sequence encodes CASSPHGTAKNSPLHF.

CDR3 sequence (DNA): TGTGCCAGCAGTTTATCGGGGCTACAGGGGTGGGGTTATGGCTACACCTTC. It codes for CASSLSGLQGWGYGYTF. The rearrangement links TRBV27 to TRBJ1-2; TRBD1 matches 7 bases. The CDR3 runs to 17 residues. The V and J ends lost 0 bases and 5 bases, in that order; junction bases with no gene match: 12. CDR1 is MNHEY, CDR2 SMNVEV, per germline (reference sequence).

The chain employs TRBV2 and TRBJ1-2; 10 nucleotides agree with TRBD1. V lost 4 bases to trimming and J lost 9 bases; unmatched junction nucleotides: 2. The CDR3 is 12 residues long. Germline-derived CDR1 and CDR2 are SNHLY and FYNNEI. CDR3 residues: CASSGTGGRYTF. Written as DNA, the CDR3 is TGTGCCAGCAGTGGGACAGGGGGTCGCTACACCTTC.

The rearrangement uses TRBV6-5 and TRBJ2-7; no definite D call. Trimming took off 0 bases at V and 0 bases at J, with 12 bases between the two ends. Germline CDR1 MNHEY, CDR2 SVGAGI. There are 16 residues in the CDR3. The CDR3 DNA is TGTGCCAGCAGTTACTCCTACGGTTCTTTCTCCTACGAGCAGTACTTC. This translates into CASSYSYGSFSYEQYF.

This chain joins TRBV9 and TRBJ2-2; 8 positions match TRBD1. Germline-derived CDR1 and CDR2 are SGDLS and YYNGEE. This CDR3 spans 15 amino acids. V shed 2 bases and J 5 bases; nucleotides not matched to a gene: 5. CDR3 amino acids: CASSVWDRRTGELFF. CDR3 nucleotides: TGTGCCAGCAGCGTCTGGGACAGGCGGACCGGGGAGCTGTTTTTT.

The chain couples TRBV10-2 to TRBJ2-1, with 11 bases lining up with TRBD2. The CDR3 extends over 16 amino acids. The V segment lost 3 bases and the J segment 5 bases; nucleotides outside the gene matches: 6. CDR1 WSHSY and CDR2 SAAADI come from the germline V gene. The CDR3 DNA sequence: TGCGCCAGCAGTGAACCTAGCGGGAGGCCCAACAATGAGCAGTTCTTC. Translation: CASSEPSGRPNNEQFF.

This chain's CDR3 is CASLYVRSGYTF. The CDR3 DNA sequence: TGTGCCAGCCTATACGTGCGGTCTGGCTACACCTTC. The V call is TRBV6-5, the J call TRBJ1-2, with D unclear. CDR1 and CDR2 (germline): MNHEY, SVGAGI. V gave up 8 bases and J gave up 7 bases, with 14 bases separating them. CDR3 length equals 12 residues.

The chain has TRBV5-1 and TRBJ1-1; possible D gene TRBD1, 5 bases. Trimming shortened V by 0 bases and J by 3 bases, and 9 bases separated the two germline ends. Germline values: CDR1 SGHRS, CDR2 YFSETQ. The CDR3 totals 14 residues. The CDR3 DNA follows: TGCGCCAGCAGCTTGGAGGGGTCCGACACTGAAGCTTTCTTT. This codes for CASSLEGSDTEAFF.

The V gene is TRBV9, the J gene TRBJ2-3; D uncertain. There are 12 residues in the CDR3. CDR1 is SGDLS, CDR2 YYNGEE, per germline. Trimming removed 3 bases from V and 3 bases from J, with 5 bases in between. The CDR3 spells CASSAVTDTQYF. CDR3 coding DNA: TGTGCCAGCAGCGCGGTTACAGATACGCAGTATTTT.

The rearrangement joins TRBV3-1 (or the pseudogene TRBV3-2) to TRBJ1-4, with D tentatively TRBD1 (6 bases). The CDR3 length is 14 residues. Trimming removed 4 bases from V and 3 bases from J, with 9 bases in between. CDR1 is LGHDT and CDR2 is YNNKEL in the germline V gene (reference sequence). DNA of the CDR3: TGTGCCAGCAGCCTCAGGGGAGCTAATGAAAAACTGTTTTTT. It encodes CASSLRGANEKLFF.

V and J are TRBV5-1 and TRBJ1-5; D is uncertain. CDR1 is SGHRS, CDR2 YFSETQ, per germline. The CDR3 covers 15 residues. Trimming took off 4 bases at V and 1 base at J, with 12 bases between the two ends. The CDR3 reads CASSPTDGSNQPQHF. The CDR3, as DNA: TGCGCCAGCAGCCCTACCGACGGGAGCAATCAGCCCCAGCATTTT.

DNA for the CDR3: TGTGCCAGTAAAGTCCAGGGTAGCAATCAGCCCCAGCATTTT. It specifies CASKVQGSNQPQHF. The J gene is TRBJ1-5, the V gene TRBV19; maybe TRBD1 (5 bases). The CDR3 covers 14 residues. V lost 7 bases and J lost 0, with 10 bases in between. Germline-derived CDR1 and CDR2 are LNHDA and SQIVND (reference sequence).

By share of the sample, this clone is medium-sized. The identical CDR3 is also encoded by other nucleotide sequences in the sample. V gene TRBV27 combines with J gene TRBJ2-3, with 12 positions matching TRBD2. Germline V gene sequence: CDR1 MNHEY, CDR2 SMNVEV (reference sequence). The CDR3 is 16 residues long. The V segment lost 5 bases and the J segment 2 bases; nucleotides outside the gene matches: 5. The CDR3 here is CASSPRLAGATDTQYF. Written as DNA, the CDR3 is TGTGCCAGCAGTCCGCGACTAGCGGGAGCCACAGATACGCAGTATTTT.

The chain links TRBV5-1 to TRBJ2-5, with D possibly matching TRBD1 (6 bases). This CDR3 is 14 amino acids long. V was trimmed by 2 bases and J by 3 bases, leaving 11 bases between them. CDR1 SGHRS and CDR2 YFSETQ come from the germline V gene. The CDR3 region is CASSFGNREETQYF. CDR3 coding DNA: TGCGCCAGCAGCTTTGGGAACAGGGAAGAGACCCAGTACTTC.

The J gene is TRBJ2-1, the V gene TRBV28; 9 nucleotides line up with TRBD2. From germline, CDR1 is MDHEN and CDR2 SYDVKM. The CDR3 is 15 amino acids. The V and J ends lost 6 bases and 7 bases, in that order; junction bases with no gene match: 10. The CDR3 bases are TGTGCCAGCAGCAGACCTGGGCTAGCGGGGAATGAGCAGTTCTTC. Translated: CASSRPGLAGNEQFF.

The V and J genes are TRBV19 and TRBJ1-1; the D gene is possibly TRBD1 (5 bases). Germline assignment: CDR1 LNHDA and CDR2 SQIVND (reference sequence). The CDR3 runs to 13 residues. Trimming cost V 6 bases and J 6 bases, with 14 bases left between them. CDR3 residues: CASRIGGMAEAFF. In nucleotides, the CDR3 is TGTGCCAGTAGGATCGGGGGGATGGCTGAAGCTTTCTTT.

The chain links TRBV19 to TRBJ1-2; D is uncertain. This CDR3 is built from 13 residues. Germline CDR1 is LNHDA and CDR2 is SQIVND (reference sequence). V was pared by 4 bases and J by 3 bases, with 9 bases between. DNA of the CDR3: TGTGCCAGTAGTAGTAGTAGCGACTATGGCTACACCTTC. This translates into CASSSSSDYGYTF.

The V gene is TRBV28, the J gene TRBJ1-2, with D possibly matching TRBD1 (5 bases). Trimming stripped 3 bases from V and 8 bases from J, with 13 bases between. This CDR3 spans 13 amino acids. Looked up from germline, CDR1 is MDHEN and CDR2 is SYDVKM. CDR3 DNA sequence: TGTGCCAGCAGTTTTAGGCGGGGCAGCGGCTACACCTTC. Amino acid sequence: CASSFRRGSGYTF.

This CDR3 is CATADRGHEQYF. CDR3 DNA sequence: TGTGCCACCGCGGACAGGGGTCACGAGCAGTACTTC. The chain has TRBV9 and TRBJ2-7, with 9 bases matching TRBD1. The germline V gene has CDR1 SGDLS and CDR2 YYNGEE. J was trimmed by 5 bases and V by 9 bases; bases with no gene match: 6. This CDR3 is 12 amino acids long.